This is a list of T cell receptor beta chains from one sample in a study of cytomegalovirus exposure and HLA in healthy donors. Only in-frame clones appear in the TCRdb table, and some are missing; sequencing was by immunoSEQ multiplex PCR. This sample carries around 52,000 clones, approximately 85% of them seen once, and the ten largest clones take under 7%. The sequenced sample was PBMCs. These receptors were collected from a woman aged 25-40 years in good health and CMV-seronegative. Each CDR3 is given with its conserved first and last residue. The order of the fields is V gene, J gene, CDR3 protein.

TRBV29-1	TRBJ2-3	CSASGTSGVGDTQYF
TRBV5-1	TRBJ1-2	CASSLASNYGYTF
TRBV9	TRBJ2-1	CASSPWVAEYNEQFF
TRBV18	TRBJ2-7	CASSPLLAAASEDEQYF
TRBV7-7	TRBJ2-1	CASSLELAGVGGSYNEQFF
TRBV10-3	TRBJ2-5	CAVTSGREEETQYF
TRBV28	TRBJ1-2	CASSTGQGFGGYTF
TRBV28	TRBJ2-7	CASSWGTGGAGEQYF
TRBV7-2	TRBJ1-5	CASSKGQGSNQPQHF
TRBV5-1	TRBJ2-2	CASSLEGLERELFF
TRBV5-1	TRBJ2-5	CASKGSLAGGPGETQYF
TRBV6-5	TRBJ2-7	CASSLLVSYEQYF
TRBV4-2	TRBJ1-5	CASSQRTGGPNQPQHF
TRBV19	TRBJ2-5	CASSNILKLRETQYF
TRBV6-1	TRBJ1-5	CASSVGIATGGNQPQHF
TRBV5-1	TRBJ1-3	CASRSGSGNTIYF
TRBV5-1	TRBJ2-1	CASSWLADYNEQFF
TRBV2	TRBJ2-7	CASSLRLAYEQYF
TRBV7-9	TRBJ1-1	CASSLIGLEEETEAFF
TRBV4-1	TRBJ2-7	CASSQEGVYEQYF
TRBV5-1	TRBJ2-3	CASSTGDILRADTQYF
TRBV7-9	TRBJ1-2	CASSERFSNYGYTF
TRBV30	TRBJ1-2	CAWSEGNYGYTF
TRBV28	TRBJ1-1	CASSLPRGTRIEAFF
TRBV13	TRBJ2-7	CASSLDGHWEQYF
TRBV28	TRBJ1-4	CASSNTHGTGDEKLFF
TRBV19	TRBJ2-1	CASSTLGTISYNEQFF
TRBV6-5	TRBJ1-4	CASSSLYTGRGEKLFF
TRBV7-8	TRBJ2-3	CASSLELRDTQYF
TRBV6-5	TRBJ1-5	CASRPDRGPQPQHF
TRBV2	TRBJ1-5	CASRDSLIEGNQPQHF
TRBV10-1	TRBJ2-2	CASSEWAGTSGRNTGELFF
TRBV6-1	TRBJ2-5	CASSEDRDQETQYF
TRBV9	TRBJ2-3	CASSVAGGGHGTDTQYF
TRBV5-1	TRBJ2-7	CASSPTPDGGYEQYF
TRBV7-3	TRBJ2-1	CASSLGGSTFNEQFF
TRBV2	TRBJ1-5	CASSGDRAGQPQHF
TRBV30	TRBJ1-2	CAWSGTAGGYTF
TRBV10-3	TRBJ2-5	CAISSVGTGFQETQYF
TRBV30	TRBJ2-5	CACSSWVGGSGETQYF
TRBV6-5	TRBJ2-7	CASSYGPNLYEQYF
TRBV7-8	TRBJ2-3	CASSFGLDTQYF
TRBV28	TRBJ1-2	CASSPYQGYGYTF
TRBV10-1	TRBJ2-2	CASSDHGQVTNTGELFF
TRBV4-2	TRBJ2-1	CASSQGSSGSYNEQFF
TRBV6-4	TRBJ2-1	CASSVGGTYNEQFF
TRBV11-2	TRBJ2-2	CASSRQNTGELFF
TRBV27	TRBJ2-2	CASSLAGPIGELFF
TRBV19	TRBJ1-5	CASRDRMWEYSNQPQHF
TRBV9	TRBJ2-3	CASSTPRTSGTRTDTQYF
TRBV5-1	TRBJ2-1	CASSLATRILNNEQFF